This T cell receptor (beta chain) emerged from a study of T cell responses to AZD1222 COVID-19 vaccine. The CDR3 runs 15 residues. Produced via immunoSEQ multiplex PCR; TCRdb's table is partial and in-frame only. This table has roughly 150,000 clones, about nine tenths appearing once. The chain couples TRBV21-1 to TRBJ2-1. TRBV21-1 is classified as a pseudogene. Specimen: peripheral blood, collected 28 days after the second AZD1222 dose. The TCR was taken from an adult who received the AZD1222 COVID-19 vaccine. The chain's CDR3 is CAILSRRRPVDEQFF. CDR3 coding DNA: TGTGCCATCCTATCACGGCGCCGCCCGGTGGATGAGCAGTTCTTC.